This TCR beta chain was identified during a study of cytomegalovirus exposure and HLA in healthy donors. Concerning this clone itself: Its antigen is currently unknown.

In the PCR, 60 Vbeta and 13 Jbeta primers were used. Clones were sequenced by immunoSEQ multiplex PCR, and TCRdb holds only the in-frame ones, with some missing. The sample lists 50,000 or so clones; 77% were seen once. Study conclusions and caveats: The classifier reportedly diagnosed cytomegalovirus status with high specificity and sensitivity. Earlier analysis looked at TCR beta V segments, and most were productive about 90% or about 30% of the time. Later analysis associated a missense DCLRE1C variant with TCR beta V- and J-gene trimming. There were some V segments, including TRBV6-2 and TRBV6-3, excluded as indistinguishable.

Germline CDR1 MDHEN, CDR2 SYDVKM. This CDR3 has 13 residues. V was clipped by 2 bases and J by 6 bases, with 11 bases between them. This receptor was identified in a woman aged 40 to 50 in good health and CMV-seropositive. This sequence joins TRBV28 and TRBJ2-7; D possibly corresponds to TRBD2 (6 bases). Sequencing was performed on PBMCs. This chain's CDR3 is CASSLPQGGEQYF. DNA of the CDR3: TGTGCCAGCAGTTTACCCCAGGGAGGCGAGCAGTACTTC. The whole variable domain, remainder taken from reference TRBV28 and TRBJ2-7, is DVKVTQSSRYLVKRTGEKVFLECVQDMDHENMFWYRQDPGLGLRLIYFSYDVKMKEKGDIPEGYSVSREKKERFSLILESASTNQTSMYLCASSLPQGGEQYFGPGTRLTVT.